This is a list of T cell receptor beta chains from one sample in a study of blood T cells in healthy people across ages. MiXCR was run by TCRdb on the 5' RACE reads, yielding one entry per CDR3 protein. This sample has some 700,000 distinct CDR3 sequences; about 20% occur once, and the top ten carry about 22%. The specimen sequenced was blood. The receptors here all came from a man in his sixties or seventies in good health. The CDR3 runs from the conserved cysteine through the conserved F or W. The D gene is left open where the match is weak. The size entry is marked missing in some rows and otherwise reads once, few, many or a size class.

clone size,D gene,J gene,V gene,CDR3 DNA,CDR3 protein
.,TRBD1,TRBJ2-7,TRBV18,TGTGCCAGCTCACCACCGGACAGGAGCTACGAGCAGTACTTC,CASSPPDRSYEQYF
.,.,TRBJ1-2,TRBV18,TGTGCCAGCTCACCCGGGGAGCTCCATGGCTACACCTTC,CASSPGELHGYTF
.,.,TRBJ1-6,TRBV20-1,TGCAGTGCTAGTGGGTCTCGGGGTATAAATTCACCCCTCCACTTT,CSASGSRGINSPLHF
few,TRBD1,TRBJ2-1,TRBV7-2,TGTGCCAGCAGCTACTACGGGACAGGGAAAAGGGTCGGTGAGCAGTTCTTC,CASSYYGTGKRVGEQFF
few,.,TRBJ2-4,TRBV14,TGTGCCAGCAGCCAAGGAGATTCCGGATTCGGATTTAAAAACATTCAGTACTTC,CASSQGDSGFGFKNIQYF
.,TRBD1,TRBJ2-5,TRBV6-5,TGTGCCAGCAGAAAGGGGGCCAACCCTCAAGAGACCCAGTACTTC,CASRKGANPQETQYF
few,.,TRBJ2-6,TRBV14,TGTGCCAGCAGCCAAGGGACCTCCGGGGCCAACGTCCTGACTTTC,CASSQGTSGANVLTF
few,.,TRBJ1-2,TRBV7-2,TGTGCCAGCAGCTTATCGTGGACAGATTATGGCTACACCTTC,CASSLSWTDYGYTF
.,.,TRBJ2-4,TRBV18,TGTGCCAGCTCACCTGGACAGCTTGGGGGCAAAAACATTCAGTACTTC,CASSPGQLGGKNIQYF
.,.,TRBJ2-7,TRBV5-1,TGCGCCAGCCGCGAGTCAAGCGAGCAGTACTTC,CASRESSEQYF
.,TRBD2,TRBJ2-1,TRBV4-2,TGTGCCAGCAGCCAGTTACTAGCGGGGAAAAATGAGCAGTTCTTC,CASSQLLAGKNEQFF
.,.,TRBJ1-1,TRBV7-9,TGTGCCAGCAGCTTAGTAATGGGCTCTGAAGCTTTCTTT,CASSLVMGSEAFF
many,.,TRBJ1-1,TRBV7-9,TGTGCCAGCGGGGTGAACACTGAAGCTTTCTTT,CASGVNTEAFF
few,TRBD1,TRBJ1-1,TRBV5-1,TGCGCCAGCAGCACCAAGACAGGGGCAAACACTGAAGCTTTCTTT,CASSTKTGANTEAFF
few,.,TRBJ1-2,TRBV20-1,TGCAGTGCTAGAGACCCCAGGGACTATGGCTACACCTTC,CSARDPRDYGYTF